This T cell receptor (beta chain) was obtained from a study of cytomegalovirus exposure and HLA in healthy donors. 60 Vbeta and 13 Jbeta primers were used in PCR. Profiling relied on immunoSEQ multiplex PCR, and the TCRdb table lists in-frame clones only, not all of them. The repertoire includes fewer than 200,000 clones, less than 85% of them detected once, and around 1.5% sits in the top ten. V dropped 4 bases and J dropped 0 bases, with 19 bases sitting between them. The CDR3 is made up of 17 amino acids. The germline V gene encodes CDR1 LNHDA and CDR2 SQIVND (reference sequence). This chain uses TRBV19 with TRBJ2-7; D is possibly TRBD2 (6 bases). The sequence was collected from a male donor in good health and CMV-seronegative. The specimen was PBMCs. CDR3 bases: TGTGCCAGTAGTACCTCTCGGGGGTTGGACAACTCCTACGAGCAGTACTTC. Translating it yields CASSTSRGLDNSYEQYF.